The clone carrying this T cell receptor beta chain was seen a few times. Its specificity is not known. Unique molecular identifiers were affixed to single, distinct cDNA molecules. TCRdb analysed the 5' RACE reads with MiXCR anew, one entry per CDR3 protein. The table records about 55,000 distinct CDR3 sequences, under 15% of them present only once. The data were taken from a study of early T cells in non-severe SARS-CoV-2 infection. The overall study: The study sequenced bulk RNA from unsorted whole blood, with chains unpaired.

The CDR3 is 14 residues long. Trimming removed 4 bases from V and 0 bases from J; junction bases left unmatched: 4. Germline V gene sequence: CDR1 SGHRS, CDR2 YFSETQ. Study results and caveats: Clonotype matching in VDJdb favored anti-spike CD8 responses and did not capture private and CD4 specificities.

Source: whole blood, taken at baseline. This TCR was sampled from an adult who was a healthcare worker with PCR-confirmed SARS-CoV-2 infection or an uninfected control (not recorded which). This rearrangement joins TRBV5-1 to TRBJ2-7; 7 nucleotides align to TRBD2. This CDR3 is CASSLSGVSYEQYF. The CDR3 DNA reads TGCGCCAGCAGCCTCAGCGGGGTCTCCTACGAGCAGTACTTC.